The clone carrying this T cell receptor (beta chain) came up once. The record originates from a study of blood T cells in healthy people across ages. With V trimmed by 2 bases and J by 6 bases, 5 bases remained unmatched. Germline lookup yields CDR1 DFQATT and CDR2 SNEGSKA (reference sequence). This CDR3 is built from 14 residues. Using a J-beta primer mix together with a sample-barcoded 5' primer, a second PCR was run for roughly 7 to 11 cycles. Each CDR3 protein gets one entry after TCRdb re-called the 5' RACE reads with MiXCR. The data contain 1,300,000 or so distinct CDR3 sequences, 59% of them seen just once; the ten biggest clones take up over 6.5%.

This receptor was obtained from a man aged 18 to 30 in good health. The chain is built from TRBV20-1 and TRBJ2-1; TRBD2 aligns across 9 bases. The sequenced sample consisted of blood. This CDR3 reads CSARTTSGLNEQFF. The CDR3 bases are TGCAGTGCTAGAACGACTAGCGGACTCAATGAGCAGTTCTTC.